The 13 T cell receptor beta chains below all came from one sample that was sequenced in a study of blood T cell repertoires in COVID-19. TCRdb's table, derived via immunoSEQ multiplex PCR, lists solely in-frame clones and lacks some. The sample lists approximately 20,000 clones; 80% to 90% were seen once. Sequencing was performed on peripheral blood. These receptor sequences come from a human donor in a cohort sampled during active COVID-19.

The chain uses TRBV27 and TRBJ2-2, with 16 bases aligning to TRBD2. CDR3 length equals 18 residues. V lost 7 bases and J lost 4; bases outside the gene matches: 9. Germline V gene lookup returns CDR1 MNHEY and CDR2 SMNVEV (reference sequence). CDR3 loop: CASKSPGLAGGGTGELFF. The CDR3 nucleotides read TGTGCCAGCAAATCTCCGGGACTAGCGGGAGGGGGCACCGGGGAGCTGTTTTTT.

This clone was seen a single time. This chain uses TRBV7-9 with TRBJ2-3; possible D gene TRBD1, 5 bases. Germline-derived CDR1 and CDR2 are SEHNR and FQNEAQ (reference sequence). V shed 1 base and J shed 3 bases, with 11 bases lying between them. The length of the CDR3 is 15 residues. CDR3 bases: TGTGCCAGCAGCTTAGTTCCCTCAGGGACAGATACGCAGTATTTT. The encoded protein is CASSLVPSGTDTQYF.

V usage is TRBV2 and J usage is TRBJ1-4; no clear D. This CDR3 has 13 residues. Between the trimmed V and J ends, which lost 4 bases and 7 bases, there was a span of 10 bases. In germline, CDR1 is SNHLY, CDR2 FYNNEI. CDR3 protein: CASSVAGGEKLFF. The CDR3 nucleotides are TGTGCCAGCAGTGTAGCAGGAGGTGAAAAACTGTTTTTT. Using reference TRBV2 and TRBJ1-4 for the parts outside the CDR3, the full variable domain is EPEVTQTPSHQVTQMGQEVILRCVPISNHLYFYWYRQILGQKVEFLVSFYNNEISEKSEIFDDQFSVERPDGSNFTLKIRSTKLEDSAMYFCASSVAGGEKLFFGSGTQLSVL.

The chain combines TRBV11-2 with TRBJ2-3; TRBD2 is a possible D gene (6 bases). Trimming took 3 bases from V and 3 from J, leaving 10 bases between them. The V gene's germline CDR1 is SGHAT and CDR2 FQNNGV. CDR3 size: 14 residues. The CDR3 DNA follows: TGTGCCAGCAGCTTTACGGGAGAGACAGATACGCAGTATTTT. Its translation is CASSFTGETDTQYF.

CDR3 sequence (DNA): TGCGCCAGCAGCCAAGAACCGGGAGCCGGATACGAGCAGTACTTC. It translates to CASSQEPGAGYEQYF. This chain links TRBV4-1 with TRBJ2-7; perhaps TRBD2 as D (6 bases). Germline CDR1 MGHRA, CDR2 YSYEKL. The CDR3 sequence is 15 residues long. Trimming pared 0 bases from V and 4 bases from J, leaving 13 bases between.

The chain recombines TRBV6-5 with TRBJ2-6; D is ambiguous. Trimming pared 6 bases from V and 4 bases from J, leaving 7 bases between. The CDR3 is 13 amino acids. Germline V gives CDR1 MNHEY, CDR2 SVGAGI. Here the CDR3 reads CASRSAGANVLTF. DNA of the CDR3: TGTGCCAGCAGGTCAGCGGGGGCCAACGTCCTGACTTTC.

The chain couples TRBV10-3 to TRBJ2-7; 10 bases agree with TRBD1. The V and J ends lost 2 bases and 2 bases, in that order; junction bases with no gene match: 6. CDR1 ENHRY and CDR2 SYGVKD come from the germline V gene. The CDR3 contains 16 residues. CDR3 region: CAISEQTGGPPYEQYF. The CDR3 bases are TGTGCCATCAGTGAGCAGACAGGGGGCCCCCCCTACGAGCAGTACTTC.

The chain recombines TRBV5-1 with TRBJ2-3; a weak D match, TRBD2 (5 bases). The CDR3 has 14 amino acids. Germline V gene sequence: CDR1 SGHRS, CDR2 YFSETQ. V lost 0 bases to trimming and J lost 5 bases, with 10 bases between them. The CDR3 DNA reads as TGCGCCAGCAGCTTGGCCGTTAGCGTAGATACGCAGTATTTT. As protein: CASSLAVSVDTQYF.

V usage is TRBV11-1 and J usage is TRBJ1-2, with D possibly matching TRBD1 (6 bases). V shed 8 bases and J shed 6 bases, with 13 bases lying between them. The CDR3 loop spans 12 amino acids. CDR1 SGHAT and CDR2 FQDESV come from the germline V gene (reference sequence). The CDR3 loop reads CASHRAKDGYTF. CDR3 sequence (DNA): TGTGCCAGCCACAGGGCTAAGGATGGCTACACCTTC.

The chain is built from TRBV5-1 and TRBJ2-1; tentative D call: TRBD2 (6 bases). The CDR3 has 14 amino acids. V dropped 0 bases and J dropped 10 bases, with 14 bases sitting between them. Germline-derived CDR1 and CDR2 are SGHRS and YFSETQ. CDR3 region: CASSLGGRLEEQFF. CDR3 DNA sequence: TGCGCCAGCAGCTTGGGTGGGAGGCTTGAGGAGCAGTTCTTC.

The chain combines TRBV5-8 with TRBJ2-7; 8 nucleotides match TRBD1. The CDR3 runs 17 residues. Germline V gene lookup returns CDR1 SGHTS and CDR2 YDEGEE. After removal of 4 bases from V and 0 bases from J, the junction contained 12 bases not matched to a gene. CDR3 coding DNA: TGTGCCAGCAGCAACGAAAGATTACAGGGGGTCTCCTACGAGCAGTACTTC. It codes for CASSNERLQGVSYEQYF.

This chain links TRBV5-1 with TRBJ2-1, with 9 bases fitting TRBD2. This CDR3 has 16 residues. Germline V gene lookup returns CDR1 SGHRS and CDR2 YFSETQ. Trimming at V came to 2 bases and at J to 12 bases, leaving 15 bases not matched to a gene. CDR3 DNA: TGCGCCAGCAGCTTTTTTGAGGTGCGGGAGGGACGGGGGCAGTTCTTC. Its translation: CASSFFEVREGRGQFF.

The CDR3 DNA reads as TGCGCCAGCAGCTTCGGGACAGCCGGGGAGACCCAGTACTTC. Residues: CASSFGTAGETQYF. The J gene is TRBJ2-5, the V gene TRBV5-1, with 7 positions matching TRBD1. Germline V gives CDR1 SGHRS, CDR2 YFSETQ. This CDR3 region has 14 residues. The J segment lost 5 bases and the V segment lost 2 bases, leaving 6 bases of the junction unmatched.